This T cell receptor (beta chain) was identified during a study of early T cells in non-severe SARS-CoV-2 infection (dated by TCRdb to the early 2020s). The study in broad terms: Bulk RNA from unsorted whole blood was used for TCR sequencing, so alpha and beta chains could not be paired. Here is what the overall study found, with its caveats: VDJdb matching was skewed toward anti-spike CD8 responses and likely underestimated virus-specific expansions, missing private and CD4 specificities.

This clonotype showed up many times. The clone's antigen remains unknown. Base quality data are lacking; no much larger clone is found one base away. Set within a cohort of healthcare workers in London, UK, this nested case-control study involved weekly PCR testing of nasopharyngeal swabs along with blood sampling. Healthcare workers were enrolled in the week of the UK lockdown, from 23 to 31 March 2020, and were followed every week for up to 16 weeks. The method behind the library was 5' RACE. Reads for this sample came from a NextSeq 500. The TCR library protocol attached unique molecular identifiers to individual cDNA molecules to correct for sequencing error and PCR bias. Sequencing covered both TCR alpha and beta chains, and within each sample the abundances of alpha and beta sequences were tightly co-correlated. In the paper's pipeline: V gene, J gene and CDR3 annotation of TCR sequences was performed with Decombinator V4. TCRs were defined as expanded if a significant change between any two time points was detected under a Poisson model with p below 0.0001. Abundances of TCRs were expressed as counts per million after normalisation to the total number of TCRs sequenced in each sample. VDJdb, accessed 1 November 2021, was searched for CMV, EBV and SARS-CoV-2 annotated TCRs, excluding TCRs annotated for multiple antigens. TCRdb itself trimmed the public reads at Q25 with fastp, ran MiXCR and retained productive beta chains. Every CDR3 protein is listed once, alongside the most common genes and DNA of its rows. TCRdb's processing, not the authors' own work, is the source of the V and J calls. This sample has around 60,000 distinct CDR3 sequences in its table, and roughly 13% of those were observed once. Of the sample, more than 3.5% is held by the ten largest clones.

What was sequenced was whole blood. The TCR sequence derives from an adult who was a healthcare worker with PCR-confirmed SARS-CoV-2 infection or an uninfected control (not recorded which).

The CDR3 reads as follows: CASGFRATGELFF. DNA sequence: TGTGCTAGTGGTTTCCGCGCGACCGGGGAGCTGTTTTTT. The chain uses TRBV12-5 and TRBJ2-2, with no reliable assignment of the D segment. The CDR3 goes from the cysteine to the phenylalanine over 13 residues. Only the CDR3 portion is preserved as DNA: 39 bases, with reading frame beginning at the first base. For CDR1 and CDR2, the germline V gene lists LGHNT and FRNRAP. V is reduced by 3 bases and J by 5 bases, leaving a spacing of 7 bases between them.